Shown below are 9 T cell receptor beta chains from a single sample sequenced in a study of a mutant IDH1 vaccine in newly diagnosed glioma. These receptors' targets are unknown. This table comes from immunoSEQ multiplex PCR, and its TCRdb copy is limited to in-frame clones, with some not included. The table records 40,000 to 45,000 clones, 81% of them present only once. Time point noted: week 35, safety follow-up. Each dose delivered 300 ug of mutant IDH1 20-mer peptide subcutaneously with imiquimod. The source was PBMCs, collected from a glioma patient whose treatment included an IDH1 peptide vaccine. These receptors were taken from a woman aged 40-49 years with glioma. Some clones in this sample may be carry-over from other donors' samples.

The chain is built from TRBV5-5 and TRBJ2-7, with TRBD1 identical over 8 bases. The CDR3 runs to 14 residues. Germline V gene lookup returns CDR1 SGHKS and CDR2 YYEKEE (reference sequence). Losses at the gene ends were 6 bases for V and 7 bases for J; bases not matched to a gene: 12. The CDR3 sequence is CASTKDRGFGEQYF. Here the CDR3 DNA reads TGTGCCAGCACCAAAGACAGGGGTTTTGGTGAGCAGTACTTC.

The chain employs TRBV15 and TRBJ2-1, with 11 bases identical to TRBD2. The CDR3 is 17 residues long. V gave up 3 bases and J gave up 8 bases; unmatched junction bases: 12. Germline V gives CDR1 LNHNV, CDR2 YYDKDF (reference sequence). As DNA, the CDR3 is TGTGCCACCAGCAGCCCGGTGGGGCTAGCGGGAGGCGATGAGCAGTTCTTC. Translating gives CATSSPVGLAGGDEQFF.

The rearrangement uses TRBV7-8 and TRBJ2-5; D remains unclear. The length of the CDR3 is 13 residues. Trimming took 1 base from V and 9 from J, leaving 12 bases between them. Germline V gene sequence: CDR1 SGHVS, CDR2 FQNEAQ. Here the CDR3 reads CASSLEAVWAQYF. CDR3 DNA: TGTGCCAGCAGCTTAGAAGCCGTTTGGGCCCAGTACTTC.

The chain links TRBV10-3 to TRBJ1-2; possible D gene TRBD1, 6 bases. Per the germline V gene, CDR1 is ENHRY and CDR2 is SYGVKD. The CDR3 totals 13 residues. Trimming stripped 7 bases from V and 2 bases from J, with 11 bases between. In nucleotides, the CDR3 is TGTGCCATCACCACAGGGATCAACTATGGCTACACCTTC. Protein sequence: CAITTGINYGYTF.

The V and J genes are TRBV28 and TRBJ1-1; D gene unclear. The CDR3 has 11 residues. In germline, CDR1 is MDHEN, CDR2 SYDVKM. Trimming left V 8 bases short and J 5 bases short, with 9 bases between. CDR3 sequence: CASRIRTEAFF. In DNA form, the CDR3 reads TGTGCCAGCCGCATAAGGACTGAAGCTTTCTTT. The full variable domain, its missing parts supplied by reference TRBV28 and TRBJ1-1, is DVKVTQSSRYLVKRTGEKVFLECVQDMDHENMFWYRQDPGLGLRLIYFSYDVKMKEKGDIPEGYSVSREKKERFSLILESASTNQTSMYLCASRIRTEAFFGQGTRLTVV.

The gene calls are TRBV7-9 and TRBJ2-7; TRBD2 is a possible D gene (6 bases). Trimming left V 6 bases short and J 4 bases short, with 13 bases between. The CDR3 spans 13 residues. Germline loops: CDR1 SEHNR, CDR2 FQNEAQ (reference sequence). CDR3 sequence reads: CASSPSGTYEQYF. DNA of the CDR3: TGTGCCAGCAGTCCTTCAGGGACTTACGAGCAGTACTTC.

The chain carries TRBV7-2 and TRBJ1-5, with D maybe TRBD1 (6 bases). V was trimmed by 8 bases and J by 3 bases, leaving 8 bases between them. Germline-derived CDR1 and CDR2 are SGHTA and FQGNSA. CDR3 length: 12 residues. CDR3 bases: TGTGCCAGCGGACAGAACAATCAGCCCCAGCATTTT. It encodes CASGQNNQPQHF.

The rearrangement links TRBV11-2 to TRBJ2-7; TRBD1 matches 10 bases. After removal of 5 bases from V and 2 bases from J, the junction contained 6 bases not matched to a gene. Germline-derived CDR1 and CDR2 are SGHAT and FQNNGV. The CDR3 loop spans 15 amino acids. CDR3 DNA: TGTGCCAGCAGCCGACTCGGACAGGGGGCCTACGAGCAGTACTTC. This codes for CASSRLGQGAYEQYF.

This rearrangement joins TRBV18 to TRBJ1-3; D is possibly TRBD1 (6 bases). CDR1 and CDR2 (germline): KGHSH, LQKENI. Trimming removed 2 bases at V and 2 bases at J, with 7 bases between. This CDR3 is built from 14 residues. The CDR3 region is CASSPNRAGNTIYF. CDR3 in DNA: TGTGCCAGCTCACCAAACAGGGCTGGAAACACCATATATTTT.